This T cell receptor beta chain was documented in a study of beta chain features in type 1 diabetes. Notes on the study in general: Shortening that was moderate but significant affected the TCRB CDR3s of Type 1 diabetes patients in all four CD4+ subsets.

Germline CDR1 is LGHNA and CDR2 is YSLEER. Trimming left V 5 bases short and J 0 bases short, with 9 bases between. The CDR3 extends over 14 amino acids. Reverse transcribing all isolated RNA meant expressed TCRB transcripts were sequenced. Average reads for naive, central memory and regulatory T cell samples were roughly 3.4 million. Profiling relied on immunoSEQ multiplex PCR, and the TCRdb table lists in-frame clones only, not all of them. This table has 150,000 to 200,000 clones, approximately 62% appearing once. Concerning this clone itself: The antigen is unknown.

The chain uses TRBV4-3 and TRBJ2-3, with D maybe TRBD2 (6 bases). Source material: naive CD4+ T cells from blood. The receptor's source is a man aged 25 to 40 with type 1 diabetes. The DNA for the CDR3 is TGCGCCAGCAGCAGGGGACTTAGCACAGATACGCAGTATTTT. Protein sequence: CASSRGLSTDTQYF.